This TCR beta chain was captured by sequencing in a study of identical twins. V shed 7 bases and J shed 11 bases, with 24 bases lying between them. CDR3 length: 14 residues. Germline CDR1 LNHDA, CDR2 SQIVND (reference sequence). As concerns this clonotype: Antigen unknown.

The study, taken as a whole, reports: Findings depended on cross-sectional statistics rather than tracking the same donors. Zero-insertion analyses were open to partial confounding by invariant MAIT and iNKT cells. Models, which agreed with sharing between unrelated individuals, nonetheless underestimated the out-of-frame TCR alpha sharing seen in monozygotic twins.

In TCRdb, the 5' RACE reads were re-called with MiXCR into one record per CDR3 protein. The repertoire holds hundreds of thousands of distinct CDR3 sequences, about a fifth seen once, with around 0.47% in the top ten. The data also belong to a second study, concerning yellow fever vaccine responses in identical twins.

Sequencing was performed on CD4+ T cells sorted from blood. This chain connects TRBV19 to TRBJ2-7; D is possibly TRBD2 (6 bases). The sequence was obtained from a woman aged 18-35 years in good health. The CDR3 sequence: CASIRSGVRRSEYF. The CDR3 region has the DNA TGTGCCAGTATTCGATCGGGGGTTCGTCGGTCGGAGTACTTC.